A selection of T cell receptor beta chains follows, all from one sample in a study of patients with pleural tuberculosis. TCRdb processed the reads anew with MiXCR; each CDR3 protein has one entry. The sample records just under 30,000 distinct CDR3 sequences, about 18% being singletons. Sequencing was performed on peripheral blood. All receptors derive from a human donor with pleural tuberculosis. CDR3s include the opening cysteine and the closing phenylalanine or tryptophan. A D gene is named only where the DNA matches it firmly. Size is omitted from some rows. Given values are once, few, many or a class for expanded clones.

j_call | d_call | clone_size | v_call | cdr3_nt | cdr3_aa
TRBJ1-2 | . | medium-sized | TRBV27 | TGTGCCAGCAGTTCTTTACAGGGCCATTATGGCTACACCTTC | CASSSLQGHYGYTF
TRBJ2-1 | TRBD1 | . | TRBV29-1 | TGCAGCGTCTTTAAGGGACAGGGCCCCTACAATGAGCAGTTCTTC | CSVFKGQGPYNEQFF
TRBJ2-1 | TRBD2 | few | TRBV30 | TGTGCCTCGTCGACAAGCGGGAGGAACAATGAGCAGTTCTTC | CASSTSGRNNEQFF
TRBJ2-5 | . | few | TRBV11-1 | TGTGCCAGCAGCCACCCTATAGCGGACCAAGAGACCCAGTACTTC | CASSHPIADQETQYF
TRBJ2-1 | . | many | TRBV6-4 | TGTGCCAGCAGTGACGGGGACAACAATGAGCAGTTCTTC | CASSDGDNNEQFF
TRBJ1-1 | . | medium-sized | TRBV6-2/TRBV6-3 | TGTGCCAGCAGTTTCCCACCGGGAACCGGGATCACTGAAGCTTTCTTT | CASSFPPGTGITEAFF
TRBJ2-3 | TRBD1 | many | TRBV27 | TGTGCCAGCAGCCGAGGGACAGCTAGCACAGATACGCAGTATTTT | CASSRGTASTDTQYF
TRBJ2-7 | . | many | TRBV6-1 | TGTGCCAGCAGTGAACTGCGGGACAGCTACGAGCAGTACTTC | CASSELRDSYEQYF
TRBJ2-7 | . | many | TRBV5-4 | TGTGCCAGCAGCCGAAAGAGCTACGAGCAGTACTTC | CASSRKSYEQYF
TRBJ1-1 | . | medium-sized | TRBV28 | TGTGCCAGCAGCTACACTGAAGCTTTCTTT | CASSYTEAFF
TRBJ2-7 | . | many | TRBV3-1 | TGTGCCAGCAGCCAAGACAGGGACCGCGAGCAGTACTTC | CASSQDRDREQYF
TRBJ1-6 | . | many | TRBV27 | TGTGCCAGCCGACGGCAGGGTAATTCACCCCTCCACTTT | CASRRQGNSPLHF
TRBJ1-1 | . | many | TRBV4-1 | TGCGCCAGCAGCGTGAGAGGGAGCATGAACACTGAAGCTTTCTTT | CASSVRGSMNTEAFF
TRBJ1-5 | TRBD1 | . | TRBV19 | TGTGCCAGTAGTAGTGCGGGACAGGGCGTCTATAGCAATCAGCCCCAGCATTTT | CASSSAGQGVYSNQPQHF
TRBJ1-4 | . | medium-sized | TRBV6-1 | TGTGCCAGCAGTCCGGTGGCGACTAATGAAAAACTGTTTTTT | CASSPVATNEKLFF
TRBJ1-2 | . | many | TRBV6-2/TRBV6-3 | TGTGCCAGCAGTTACAGGCTCTATGGCTACACCTTC | CASSYRLYGYTF
TRBJ2-3 | . | many | TRBV30 | TGTGCCTGGAGTACCCCGGGTAGGGGAGCAGATACGCAGTATTTT | CAWSTPGRGADTQYF
TRBJ2-1 | . | many | TRBV5-4 | TGTGCCAGCAGCTTGGTTCAGCAAGTGCAGTTCTTC | CASSLVQQVQFF
TRBJ1-2 | . | many | TRBV4-2 | TGTGCCAGCAGCCAAGATAATGTCCCGGGACACTCCTATGGCTACACCTTC | CASSQDNVPGHSYGYTF
TRBJ1-1 | . | medium-sized | TRBV2 | TGTGCCAGCACCGAAACTAGAGAGGCTGAAGCTTTCTTT | CASTETREAEAFF
TRBJ2-3 | TRBD1 | many | TRBV2 | TGTGCCAGCAGACCCAGGGGGGATACGCAGTATTTT | CASRPRGDTQYF
TRBJ1-5 | TRBD1 | many | TRBV2 | TGTGCCAGCAGCGGACAGGCAAGGTATCAGCCCCAGCATTTT | CASSGQARYQPQHF
TRBJ1-6 | TRBD1 | medium-sized | TRBV25-1 | TGTGCCCGACATACAGGGGATTCACCCCTCCACTTT | CARHTGDSPLHF
TRBJ2-1 | TRBD1 | many | TRBV10-2 | TGCGCCAGCAGTGCCCGACAGGGACCCTACAATGAGCAGTTCTTC | CASSARQGPYNEQFF
TRBJ2-1 | . | many | TRBV20-1 | TGCAGTGCTAGAGATCTTAAGAATGAGCAGTTCTTC | CSARDLKNEQFF
TRBJ2-1 | TRBD2 | many | TRBV20-1 | TGCAGTGCCCTGGGACTAGCGGGGCTTCAGACCTACAATGAGCAGTTCTTC | CSALGLAGLQTYNEQFF
TRBJ2-3 | . | medium-sized | TRBV20-1 | TGCAGTGCTCCGAGACAGACTAGCACAGATACGCAGTATTTT | CSAPRQTSTDTQYF
TRBJ2-2 | TRBD1 | many | TRBV2 | TGTGCCAGCACCTCCTCTAGGACAGGGGTGTCCGGGGAGCTGTTTTTT | CASTSSRTGVSGELFF
TRBJ2-1 | TRBD2 | many | TRBV6-2/TRBV6-3 | TGTGCCAGCAGTTACCCCCGGGAGGGTAGCGGCGCCCGTCTCTCCTACAATGAGCAGTTCTTC | CASSYPREGSGARLSYNEQFF
TRBJ1-2 | TRBD1 | many | TRBV6-1 | TGTGCCAGCAGGACAGGGGTGGAAGGCTACACCTTC | CASRTGVEGYTF
TRBJ2-7 | . | many | TRBV11-2 | TGTGCCAGCAGCTTAGCCGGCCAGACTTACGAGCAGTACTTC | CASSLAGQTYEQYF
TRBJ2-7 | . | many | TRBV6-2/TRBV6-3 | TGTGCCAGCAGGGACCCGGGTACCTACGAGCAGTACTTC | CASRDPGTYEQYF
TRBJ1-3 | . | medium-sized | TRBV27 | TGTGCCAGCAGTTTCGGCGGAACTAACTCTGGAAACACCATATATTTT | CASSFGGTNSGNTIYF
TRBJ2-1 | . | many | TRBV20-1 | TGCAGTTCTGGGACGGCCAATGAGCAGTTCTTC | CSSGTANEQFF
TRBJ2-7 | . | . | TRBV10-3 | TGTGCCATCGCCCCGGGGGTTGGGGGCGAGCAGTACTTC | CAIAPGVGGEQYF
TRBJ1-2 | . | many | TRBV25-1 | TGTGCCAGCAGTGAATACGGGGCCTCTAACTATGGCTACACCTTC | CASSEYGASNYGYTF
TRBJ1-1 | TRBD1 | many | TRBV5-1 | TGCGCCAGCAGCGCGATACAGGGGGGAAACACTGAAGCTTTCTTT | CASSAIQGGNTEAFF
TRBJ1-4 | TRBD1 | many | TRBV30 | TGTGCCGGGGACAGGGGTGATGAAAAACTGTTTTTT | CAGDRGDEKLFF
TRBJ2-5 | . | many | TRBV20-1 | TGCAGTGCTAGAAGCCAAAGCGGGACATTGGAGACCCAGTACTTC | CSARSQSGTLETQYF
TRBJ2-7 | . | many | TRBV4-1 | TGCGCCAGCAGCCTCTTGACAGGGAGGGCCTACGAGCAGTACTTC | CASSLLTGRAYEQYF
TRBJ2-7 | . | many | TRBV29-1 | TGCAGCGTTGAAGAATCGGCGGTTGCGCAGTACTTC | CSVEESAVAQYF
TRBJ1-2 | . | many | TRBV9 | TGTGCCAGCAGCGTGCAGACAGGAAATAACTATGGCTACACCTTC | CASSVQTGNNYGYTF
TRBJ2-7 | . | many | TRBV19 | TGTGCCAGTAGTACGGACAATTCCTACGAGCAGTACTTC | CASSTDNSYEQYF
TRBJ2-1 | . | few | TRBV7-9 | TGTGCCAGCAGCTTACCCGGGACTCGGGACAATGAGCAGTTCTTC | CASSLPGTRDNEQFF
TRBJ1-2 | TRBD1 | many | TRBV29-1 | TGCAGCGTTGAACGGGACAGCTTCTATGGCTACACCTTC | CSVERDSFYGYTF
TRBJ2-1 | TRBD2 | many | TRBV19 | TGTGCCAGTAGTATTGTGCGGGAGGTCGATCCTGAGCAGTTCTTC | CASSIVREVDPEQFF
TRBJ1-1 | . | medium-sized | TRBV27 | TGTGCCAGCAGTTTATCTGAAACGACGACTGAAGCTTTCTTT | CASSLSETTTEAFF
TRBJ1-5 | . | many | TRBV2 | TGTGCCAGCTCGGTAGGTCAGCCCCAGCATTTT | CASSVGQPQHF
TRBJ1-1 | . | many | TRBV27 | TGTGCCAGCAGTTTATCGACAGGAAACACTGAAGCTTTCTTT | CASSLSTGNTEAFF
TRBJ1-5 | . | medium-sized | TRBV27 | TGTGCCAGCAGTTTAAGGTCAAGAAATCAGCCCCAGCATTTT | CASSLRSRNQPQHF
TRBJ2-7 | . | many | TRBV15 | TGTGCCACCAGCAGAGGAGGGGAGGTAAACGAGCAGTACTTC | CATSRGGEVNEQYF
TRBJ2-7 | TRBD2 | few | TRBV11-2 | TGTGCCAGCAGCCTCCACGATCTCGGGACTAGCGGGGTTAGGGAGCAGTACTTC | CASSLHDLGTSGVREQYF
TRBJ2-1 | . | many | TRBV30 | TGTGCCTGGAGTGCCCCGCTGAAGGAGCAGTTCTTC | CAWSAPLKEQFF
TRBJ1-2 | . | many | TRBV5-4 | TGTGCCAGCAGCTTCGGCGGGACCTATGGCTACACCTTC | CASSFGGTYGYTF
TRBJ1-5 | . | many | TRBV2 | TGTGCCAGCAGTGGGACGTATAATAGCAATCAGCCCCAGCATTTT | CASSGTYNSNQPQHF
TRBJ1-2 | . | many | TRBV4-1 | TGCGCCAGCAGCCAAGACCCCGCTGGCTTGCTGAGATATGGCTACACCTTC | CASSQDPAGLLRYGYTF
TRBJ1-1 | . | medium-sized | TRBV4-1 | TGCGCCAGCAGCCAAGAAGGGTTGAACACTGAAGCTTTCTTT | CASSQEGLNTEAFF
TRBJ1-5 | TRBD1 | medium-sized | TRBV20-1 | TGCAGTGCTTCCAGGGGGTTTAGCAATCAGCCCCAGCATTTT | CSASRGFSNQPQHF
TRBJ2-6 | . | . | TRBV28 | TGTGCCAGCAGTTTGACAGGTTCTGGGGCCAACGTCCTGACTTTC | CASSLTGSGANVLTF
TRBJ2-7 | TRBD2 | many | TRBV29-1 | TGCAGCGTTGTGGGGACTAGCGGGTCTCTCTTCTACGAGCAGTACTTC | CSVVGTSGSLFYEQYF